The clone carrying this T cell receptor (beta chain) was found a few times. Antigen unknown. Germline V CDR1 and CDR2: MNHEY, SVGAGI. CDR3 length: 11 residues. The trim removed 10 bases at V and 3 bases at J, leaving 2 bases unmatched. The assay was immunoSEQ multiplex PCR, and TCRdb's table has in-frame clones only and misses some. There are 80,000 to 95,000 clones in the sample; 88% occur only once, and 0.28% lies in the top ten. This sample was taken from a study of graft-versus-host responses after intestinal transplantation. Overall study: Anti-thymocyte globulin induction, then tacrolimus and steroids for around three years, went to all recipients.

Notes on the study in general: Graft-donor T cell macrochimerism coincided with high graft-versus-host to host-versus-graft clonal ratios in allografts. Recipient marrow showed GvH clones, some seen first in ileum or blood.

The chain joins TRBV6-5 to TRBJ2-7; 8 bases fit TRBD2. This TCR derives from a human donor who was the organ donor for an intestinal transplant. Sequences were derived from unstimulated CD4+ T cells sorted from spleen or lymph node cells, sampled before transplant. CDR3 sequence reads: CATAGGYEQYF. In DNA form, the CDR3 reads TGTGCCACCGCGGGGGGCTACGAGCAGTACTTC.